This is a list of T cell receptor beta chains from one sample in a study of T-cell memory formation after mild COVID-19. MiXCR, applied by TCRdb to the 5' RACE reads, yields one record per CDR3 protein. The profile shows about 5,000 distinct CDR3 sequences, about 42% of them singletons. The sequenced sample consisted of PBMCs or a T cell subset sorted from them (not recorded which). These receptors were taken from an adult who had mild COVID-19 (a few samples of this study predate the infection). Cell type and time point are not known. CDR3s leave out the opening cysteine and the closing phenylalanine or tryptophan. A clone size is listed for some rows: how often the clone was seen (once, few, many), or a class if it is expanded.

>11|medium-sized|TRBV27|TRBJ2-5
ASSPRWGETQY
>12|medium-sized|TRBV5-1|TRBJ1-1
ASSLGTVNTEAF
>14|medium-sized|TRBV20-1|TRBJ1-4
SAHGQGKGNYEKLF
>13|.|TRBV5-1|TRBJ2-5
ASSLSGGRMETQY
>11|medium-sized|TRBV6-5|TRBJ2-1
ASGPSSYNEQF
>14|medium-sized|TRBV6-2/TRBV6-3|TRBJ2-7
ASRYETGQKSYEQY
>12|medium-sized|TRBV9|TRBJ2-2
ASSPTGGTGELF
>14|once|TRBV7-2|TRBJ2-1
ASSLATQAGGGEQF
>11|many|TRBV3-1|TRBJ1-3
ASSPSAGNTIY
>11|.|TRBV5-1|TRBJ2-1
ASSQGGHNEQF
>14|medium-sized|TRBV4-3|TRBJ1-2
ASSQDLAAGEGGYT
>14|medium-sized|TRBV20-1|TRBJ2-1
SARDGRQGQRNEQF
>12|large|TRBV28|TRBJ2-3
ASSLLGGTDTQY
>14|many|TRBV28|TRBJ2-3
ASSLTSGGATDTQY
>13|large|TRBV7-2|TRBJ1-5
ASSLVALHNEPQH
>14|.|TRBV7-2|TRBJ2-1
ASSLGGTNSYNEQF